This T cell receptor beta chain was obtained from a study of tumor and adjacent non-tumor tissue in lung cancer. Study at large: The cohort had roughly 12 adenocarcinoma, a couple of squamous cell and 1 small cell patients.

Study-wide results and limits: Compared with tumor, normal lung showed significantly lower TCR diversity. Higher tumor TCR diversity was associated with shorter survival. In normal lung, the top 100 clones were significantly more dominant than in tumor.

TCRbeta libraries were built with three rounds of nested PCR, modified from ARM-PCR. Via MiXCR, TCRdb re-called the multiplex PCR reads, giving one row per CDR3 protein. The sample records approximately 75,000 distinct CDR3 sequences, 60% to 80% being singletons. This clonotype was recorded at least ten times. What it binds is not known. The germline V gene has CDR1 GTSNPN and CDR2 SVGIG (reference sequence). V lost 0 bases and J lost 5, with 8 bases in between. This CDR3 has 12 amino acids. No cell sorting was done before RNA was extracted from the tissue. Sequenced input: lung tumor tissue. The receptor was isolated from a woman aged 50 to 60 with non-small cell lung cancer. The chain couples TRBV30 to TRBJ2-7; no clear D. In nucleotides, the CDR3 is TGTGCCTGGAGTGTACAGATCCACGAGCAGTACTTC. Translating it yields CAWSVQIHEQYF.